Below, 8 T cell receptor delta chains from the same sample are listed, as sequenced in a study of gamma-delta T cells after stem cell transplantation. TCRdb reanalysed the RT-PCR reads via CATT. The sample includes around 1,700 delta-chain clones, around 16% of them seen just once. Material: gamma-delta T cells. These receptors were collected from a human donor. It is not recorded whose cells these are; they may come from a transplant donor.

This clone showed up just a few times. Sequence at one end of the junction differs from germline and may be a read error. The rearrangement joins TRDV2 to TRDJ3, with TRDD3 identical over 9 bases. The CDR3 spans 20 residues. Germline V gives CDR1 GEAIGNYY, CDR2 EKD. The CDR3 loop is CACDIHWGTNSSCDTRQMFF. Here the CDR3 DNA reads TGTGCCTGTGACATACACTGGGGGACAAACAGCTCCTGTGACACCCGCCAGATGTTTTTC.

Notes on this clone: A read error may explain this, as a much larger clone is one base away. The chain links TRDV3 to TRDJ1; possibly TRDD2 for D (5 bases). Looked up from germline, CDR1 is TVYSNPD and CDR2 is GDNSRS (reference sequence). Trimming took off 5 bases at V and 0 bases at J, with 31 bases between the two ends. There are 19 residues in the CDR3. The CDR3 region is CASKQPSSHYLLYTDKLIF. CDR3 coding DNA: TGTGCCAGCAAACAGCCCAGTAGCCACTACCTTCTGTACACCGATAAACTCATCTTT.

This clone was seen more than once but under ten times. A read error may account for a junction end that differs from germline. The chain has TRDV1 and TRDJ1; possibly TRDD2 for D (8 bases). The V gene's germline CDR1 is TSWWSYY and CDR2 QGS. This CDR3 region has 21 residues. DNA for the CDR3: TGTGCCCTTGGGGAACTGGCTACTTCCTACGAAGGGGATATTTACACCGATAAACTCATCTTT. It specifies CALGELATSYEGDIYTDKLIF.

This clone was seen just once. The junction departs from the called germline gene at one end, perhaps through a read error. V gene TRDV2 combines with J gene TRDJ3, with TRDD3 matching 12 bases. Germline lookup yields CDR1 GEAIGNYY and CDR2 EKD. The CDR3 length is 17 residues. As DNA, the CDR3 is TGTGCCTGTGACTTACTGGGGGATACCTTGGACACACGACATATGTTTTTC. This sequence encodes CACDLLGDTLDTRHMFF.

On this clone: Given a much more abundant clone one base away, this may be a read error. Other nucleotide sequences from this sample produce the same CDR3. The J gene is TRDJ2, the V gene TRDV3; 7 bases fit TRDD2. The CDR3 extends over 22 amino acids. Germline V gene data show CDR1 as TVYSNPD and CDR2 as GDNSRS (reference sequence). The CDR3 DNA reads as TGCGCCTTTCTTCCTAAGGGGCCTGGGAGGATAAAGGGGTATTTTTTGACAGCACAACTCTTCTTT. Protein sequence: CAFLPKGPGRIKGYFLTAQLFF.

Turning to this clone: This likely stems from a read error, as it lies one base from a far larger clone. The chain employs TRDV2 and TRDJ2; 9 nucleotides agree with TRDD3. The CDR3 has 14 amino acids. Looked up from germline, CDR1 is GEAIGNYY and CDR2 is EKD. J was trimmed by 4 bases and V by 3 bases; bases with no gene match: 2. CDR3 region: CACDVLGETAQLFF. DNA of the CDR3: TGTGCCTGTGACGTACTGGGGGAGACAGCACAACTCTTCTTT.

Details on this clone: A read error may account for a junction end that differs from germline. V is TRDV1 and J is TRDJ1, with 13 bases lining up with TRDD3. Germline V gives CDR1 TSWWSYY, CDR2 QGS. The CDR3 length is 22 residues. CDR3: CAIGEISGVPPLGDTLEDKLIF. Here the CDR3 DNA reads TGTGCTATTGGGGAAATTTCCGGAGTCCCCCCACTGGGGGATACGCTGGAGGATAAACTCATCTTT.

This clone was observed a handful of times. It is likely a read error: a sequence one base away is far more abundant. The sample holds other DNA sequences that translate to the same CDR3. V usage is TRDV2 and J usage is TRDJ3, with D perhaps matching TRDD3 (5 bases). The CDR3 has 20 amino acids. In germline, CDR1 is GEAIGNYY, CDR2 EKD. The CDR3 loop reads CACDTVYALPSSWDTRQMFF. The CDR3 DNA follows: TGTGCCTGTGACACCGTATACGCCCTGCCAAGCTCCTGGGACACCCGCCAGATGTTTTTC.